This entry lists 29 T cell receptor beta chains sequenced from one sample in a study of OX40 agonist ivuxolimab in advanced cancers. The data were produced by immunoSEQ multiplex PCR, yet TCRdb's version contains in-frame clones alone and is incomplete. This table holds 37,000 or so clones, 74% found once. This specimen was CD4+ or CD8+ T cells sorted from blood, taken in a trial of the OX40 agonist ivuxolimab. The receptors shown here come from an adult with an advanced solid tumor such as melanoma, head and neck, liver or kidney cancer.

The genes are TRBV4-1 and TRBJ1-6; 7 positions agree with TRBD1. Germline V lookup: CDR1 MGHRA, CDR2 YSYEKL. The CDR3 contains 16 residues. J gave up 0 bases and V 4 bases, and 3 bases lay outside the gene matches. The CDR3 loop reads CASSPGTVSYNSPLHF. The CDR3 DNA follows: TGCGCCAGCAGCCCAGGGACAGTCTCCTATAATTCACCCCTCCACTTT.

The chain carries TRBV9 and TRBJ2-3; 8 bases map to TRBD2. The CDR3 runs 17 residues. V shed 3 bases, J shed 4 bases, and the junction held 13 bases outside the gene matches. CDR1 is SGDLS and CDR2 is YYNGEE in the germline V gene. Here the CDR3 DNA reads TGTGCCAGCAGCGCCTCCTTCCCGGGGGGGGCCCCAGATACGCAGTATTTT. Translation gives CASSASFPGGAPDTQYF.

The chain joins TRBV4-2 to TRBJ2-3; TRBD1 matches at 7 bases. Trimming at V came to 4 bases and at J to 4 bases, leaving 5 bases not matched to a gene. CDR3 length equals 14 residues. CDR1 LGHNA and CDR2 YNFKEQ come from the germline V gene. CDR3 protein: CASSRGQDADTQYF. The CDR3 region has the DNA TGTGCCAGCAGCCGCGGACAGGACGCAGATACGCAGTATTTT.

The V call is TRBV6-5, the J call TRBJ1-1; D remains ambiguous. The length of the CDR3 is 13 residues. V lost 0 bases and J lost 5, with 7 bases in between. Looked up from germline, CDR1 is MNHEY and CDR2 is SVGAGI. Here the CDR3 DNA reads TGTGCCAGCAGTTACTCGATTATAACTGAAGCTTTCTTT. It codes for CASSYSIITEAFF.

As DNA, the CDR3 is TGTGCCAGTAGTTCGACAGACAACTATGGCTACACCTTC. Translated, it gives CASSSTDNYGYTF. The chain employs TRBV19 and TRBJ1-2; D may be TRBD1 (5 bases). Between the trimmed V and J ends, which lost 5 bases and 2 bases, there was a span of 9 bases. CDR1 and CDR2 (germline): LNHDA, SQIVND (reference sequence). The CDR3 totals 13 residues. Complete variable domain (other parts from reference TRBV19 and TRBJ1-2): DGGITQSPKYLFRKEGQNVTLSCEQNLNHDAMYWYRQDPGQGLRLIYYSQIVNDFQKGDIAEGYSVSREKKESFPLTVTSAQKNPTAFYLCASSSTDNYGYTFGSGTRLTVV.

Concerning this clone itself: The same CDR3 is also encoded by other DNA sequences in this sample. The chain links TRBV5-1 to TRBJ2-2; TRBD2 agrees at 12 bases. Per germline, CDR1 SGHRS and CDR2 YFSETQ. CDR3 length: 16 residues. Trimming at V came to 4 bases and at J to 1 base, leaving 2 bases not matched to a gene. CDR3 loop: CASSLTSGGNTGELFF. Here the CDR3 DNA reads TGCGCCAGCAGCCTGACTAGCGGGGGGAACACCGGGGAGCTGTTTTTT.

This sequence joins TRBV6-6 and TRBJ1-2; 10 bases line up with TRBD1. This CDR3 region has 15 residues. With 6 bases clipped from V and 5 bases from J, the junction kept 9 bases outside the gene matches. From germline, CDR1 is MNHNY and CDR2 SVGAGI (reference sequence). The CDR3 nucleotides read TGTGCCAGCAGCGCAAATCCGGGACAGGGGTATGGCTACACCTTC. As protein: CASSANPGQGYGYTF.

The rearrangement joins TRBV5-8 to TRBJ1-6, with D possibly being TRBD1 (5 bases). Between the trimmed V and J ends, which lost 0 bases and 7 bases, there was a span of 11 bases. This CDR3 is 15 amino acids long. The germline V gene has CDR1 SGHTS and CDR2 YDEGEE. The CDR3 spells CASSLGQGGNSPLHF. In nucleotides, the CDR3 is TGTGCCAGCAGCTTGGGTCAGGGAGGCAATTCACCCCTCCACTTT. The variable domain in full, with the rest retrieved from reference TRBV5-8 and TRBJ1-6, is EAGVTQSPTHLIKTRGQQATLRCSPISGHTSVYWYQQALGLGLQFLLWYDEGEERNRGNFPPRFSGRQFPNYSSELNVNALELEDSALYLCASSLGQGGNSPLHFGNGTRLTVT.

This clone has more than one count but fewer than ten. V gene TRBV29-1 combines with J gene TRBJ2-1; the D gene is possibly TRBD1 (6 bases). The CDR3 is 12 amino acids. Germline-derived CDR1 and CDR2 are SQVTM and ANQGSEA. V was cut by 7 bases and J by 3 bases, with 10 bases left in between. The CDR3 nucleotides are TGCAGCGGAGGGGACAACTACAATGAGCAGTTCTTC. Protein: CSGGDNYNEQFF.

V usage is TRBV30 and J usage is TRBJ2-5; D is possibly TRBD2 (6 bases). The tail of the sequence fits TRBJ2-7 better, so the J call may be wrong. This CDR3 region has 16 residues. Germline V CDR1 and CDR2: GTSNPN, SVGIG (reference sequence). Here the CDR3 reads CAWSVLRGKRAYEQYF. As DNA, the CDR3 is TGTGCCTGGAGTGTACTACGGGGGAAAAGGGCCTACGAGCAGTACTTC.

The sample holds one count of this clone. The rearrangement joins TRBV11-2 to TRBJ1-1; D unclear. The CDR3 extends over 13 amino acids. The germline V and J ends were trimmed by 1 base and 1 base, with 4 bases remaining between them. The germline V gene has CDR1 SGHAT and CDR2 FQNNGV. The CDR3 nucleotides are TGTGCCAGCAGCTTAGGGACGAACACTGAAGCTTTCTTT. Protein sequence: CASSLGTNTEAFF.

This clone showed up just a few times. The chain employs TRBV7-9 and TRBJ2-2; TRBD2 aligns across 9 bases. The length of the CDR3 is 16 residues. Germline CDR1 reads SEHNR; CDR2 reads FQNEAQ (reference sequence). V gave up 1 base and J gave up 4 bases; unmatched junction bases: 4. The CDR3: CASSLVRGGLTGELFF. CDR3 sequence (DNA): TGTGCCAGCAGCTTAGTGCGGGGGGGACTCACCGGGGAGCTGTTTTTT.

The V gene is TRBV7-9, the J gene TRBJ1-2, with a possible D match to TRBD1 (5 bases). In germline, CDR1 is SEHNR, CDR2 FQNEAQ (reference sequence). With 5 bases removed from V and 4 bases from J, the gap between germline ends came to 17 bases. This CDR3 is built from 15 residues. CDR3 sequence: CASSGIRAYGYGYTF. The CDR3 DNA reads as TGTGCCAGCAGCGGCATCAGGGCGTACGGCTATGGCTACACCTTC.

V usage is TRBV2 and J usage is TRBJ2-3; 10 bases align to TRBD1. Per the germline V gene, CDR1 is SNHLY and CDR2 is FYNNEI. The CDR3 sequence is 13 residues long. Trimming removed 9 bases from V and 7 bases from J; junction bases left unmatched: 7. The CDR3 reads CASGGQGMNTQYF. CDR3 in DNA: TGTGCCAGTGGGGGACAGGGGATGAATACGCAGTATTTT.

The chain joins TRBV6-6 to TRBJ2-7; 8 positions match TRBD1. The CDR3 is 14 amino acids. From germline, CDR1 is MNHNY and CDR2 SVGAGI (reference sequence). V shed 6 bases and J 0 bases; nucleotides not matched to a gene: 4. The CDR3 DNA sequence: TGTGCCAGCAGGTATACAGGGGGCTCCTACGAGCAGTACGTC. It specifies CASRYTGGSYEQYV.

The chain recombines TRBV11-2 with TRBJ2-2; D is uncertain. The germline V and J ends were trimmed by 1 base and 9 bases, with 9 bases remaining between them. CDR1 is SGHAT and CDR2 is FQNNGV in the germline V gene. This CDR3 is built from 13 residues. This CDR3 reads CASSLAGGRELFF. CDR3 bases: TGTGCCAGCAGCTTAGCCGGCGGACGGGAGCTGTTTTTT.

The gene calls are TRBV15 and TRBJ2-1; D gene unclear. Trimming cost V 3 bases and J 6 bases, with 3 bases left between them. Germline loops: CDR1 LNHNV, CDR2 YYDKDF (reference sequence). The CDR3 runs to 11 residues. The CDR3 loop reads CATSRGNEQFF. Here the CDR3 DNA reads TGTGCCACCAGCAGGGGCAATGAGCAGTTCTTC.

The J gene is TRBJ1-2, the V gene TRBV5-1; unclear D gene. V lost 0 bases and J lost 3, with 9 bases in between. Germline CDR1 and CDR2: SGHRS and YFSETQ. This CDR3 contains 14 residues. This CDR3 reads CASSLESSYYGYTF. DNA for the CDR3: TGCGCCAGCAGCTTGGAGTCGTCCTACTATGGCTACACCTTC.

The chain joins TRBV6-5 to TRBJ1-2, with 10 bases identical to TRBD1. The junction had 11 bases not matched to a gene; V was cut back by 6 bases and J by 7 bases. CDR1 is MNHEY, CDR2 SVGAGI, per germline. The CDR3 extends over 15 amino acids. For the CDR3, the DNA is TGTGCCAGCAGACAGCCTTCCGGGACAGGGGTTGGCTACACCTTC. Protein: CASRQPSGTGVGYTF.

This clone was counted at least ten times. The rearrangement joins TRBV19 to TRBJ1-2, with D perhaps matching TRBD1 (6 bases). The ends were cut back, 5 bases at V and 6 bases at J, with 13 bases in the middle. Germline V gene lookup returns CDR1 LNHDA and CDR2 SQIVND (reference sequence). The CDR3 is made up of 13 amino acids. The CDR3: CASSWGGEHGYTF. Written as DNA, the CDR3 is TGTGCCAGTAGTTGGGGGGGCGAGCATGGCTACACCTTC.

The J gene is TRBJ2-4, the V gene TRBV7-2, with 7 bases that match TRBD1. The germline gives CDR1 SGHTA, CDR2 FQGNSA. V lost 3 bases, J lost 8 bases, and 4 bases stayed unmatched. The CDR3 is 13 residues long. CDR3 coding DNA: TGTGCCAGCAGCTTGACAGGGTTACACATTCAGTACTTC. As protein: CASSLTGLHIQYF.

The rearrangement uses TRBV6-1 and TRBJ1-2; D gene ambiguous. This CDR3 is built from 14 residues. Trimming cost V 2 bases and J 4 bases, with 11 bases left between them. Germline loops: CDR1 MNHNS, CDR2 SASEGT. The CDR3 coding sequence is TGTGCCAGCAGTGAATCGGCAGCCGGCTATGGCTACACCTTC. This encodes CASSESAAGYGYTF.

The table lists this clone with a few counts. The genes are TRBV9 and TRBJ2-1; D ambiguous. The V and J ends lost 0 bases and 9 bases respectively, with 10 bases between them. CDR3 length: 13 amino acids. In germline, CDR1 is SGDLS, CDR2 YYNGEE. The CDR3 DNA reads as TGTGCCAGCAGCGTAGGAAGTATGACTGAGCAGTTCTTC. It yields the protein CASSVGSMTEQFF. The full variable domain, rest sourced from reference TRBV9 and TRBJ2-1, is DSGVTQTPKHLITATGQRVTLRCSPRSGDLSVYWYQQSLDQGLQFLIQYYNGEERAKGNILERFSAQQFPDLHSELNLSSLELGDSALYFCASSVGSMTEQFFGPGTRLTVL.

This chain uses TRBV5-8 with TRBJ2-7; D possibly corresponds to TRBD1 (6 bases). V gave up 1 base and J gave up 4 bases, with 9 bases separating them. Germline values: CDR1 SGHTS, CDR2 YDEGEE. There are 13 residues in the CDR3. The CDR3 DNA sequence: TGTGCCAGCAGCTTGAAGGGGGAATACGAGCAGTACGTC. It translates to CASSLKGEYEQYV.

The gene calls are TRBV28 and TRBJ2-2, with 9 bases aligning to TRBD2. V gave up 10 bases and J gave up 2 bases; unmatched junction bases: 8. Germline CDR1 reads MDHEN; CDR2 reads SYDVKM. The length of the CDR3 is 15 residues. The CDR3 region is CANLRAGGNTGELFF. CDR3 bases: TGTGCCAACCTCCGAGCGGGGGGAAACACCGGGGAGCTGTTTTTT.

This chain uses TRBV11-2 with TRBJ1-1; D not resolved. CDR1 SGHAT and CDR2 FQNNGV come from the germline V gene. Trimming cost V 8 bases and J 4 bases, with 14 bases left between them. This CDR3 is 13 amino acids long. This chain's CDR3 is CASQAGGVTEAFF. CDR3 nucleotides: TGTGCCAGCCAGGCTGGCGGGGTCACTGAAGCTTTCTTT.

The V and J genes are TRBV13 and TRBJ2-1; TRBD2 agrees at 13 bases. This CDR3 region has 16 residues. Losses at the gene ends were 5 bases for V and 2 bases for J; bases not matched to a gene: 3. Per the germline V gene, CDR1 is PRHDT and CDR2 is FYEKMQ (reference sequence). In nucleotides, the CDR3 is TGTGCCAGCAGCCCAGGACTAGCGGGGGCCTACAATGAGCAGTTCTTC. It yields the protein CASSPGLAGAYNEQFF.

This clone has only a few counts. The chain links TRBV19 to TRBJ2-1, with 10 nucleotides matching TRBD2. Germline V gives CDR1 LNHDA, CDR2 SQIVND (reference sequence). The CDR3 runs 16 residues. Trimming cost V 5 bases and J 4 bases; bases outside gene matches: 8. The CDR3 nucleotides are TGTGCCAGTAGTGCTTCACTAGCGGGGAAGTACAATGAGCAGTTCTTC. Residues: CASSASLAGKYNEQFF.

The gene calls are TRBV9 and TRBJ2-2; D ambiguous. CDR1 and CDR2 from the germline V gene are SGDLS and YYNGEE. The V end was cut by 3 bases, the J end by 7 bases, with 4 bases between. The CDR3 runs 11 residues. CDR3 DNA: TGTGCCAGCAGCGGGCTCGGGGAGCTGTTTTTT. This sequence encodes CASSGLGELFF.